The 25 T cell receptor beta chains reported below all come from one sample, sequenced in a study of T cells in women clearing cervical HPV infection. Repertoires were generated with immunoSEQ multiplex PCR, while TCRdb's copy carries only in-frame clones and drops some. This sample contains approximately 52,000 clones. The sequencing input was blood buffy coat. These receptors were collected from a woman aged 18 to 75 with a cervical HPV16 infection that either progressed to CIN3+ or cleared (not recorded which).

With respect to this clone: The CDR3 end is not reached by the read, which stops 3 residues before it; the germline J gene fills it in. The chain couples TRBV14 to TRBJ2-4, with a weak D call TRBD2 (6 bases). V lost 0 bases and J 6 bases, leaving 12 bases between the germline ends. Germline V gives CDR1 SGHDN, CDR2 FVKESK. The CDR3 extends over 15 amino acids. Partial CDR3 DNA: TGTGCCAGCAGCCAAGATCGGGGGTGGGGAAACATT. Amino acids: CASSQDRGWGNI. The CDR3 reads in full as CASSQDRGWGNIQYF.

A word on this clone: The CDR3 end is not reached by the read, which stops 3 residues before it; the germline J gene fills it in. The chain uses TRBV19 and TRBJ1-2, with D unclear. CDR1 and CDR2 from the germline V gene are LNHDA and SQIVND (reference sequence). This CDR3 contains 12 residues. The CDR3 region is CASSIVVGGYTF. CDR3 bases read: TGTGCCAGTAGTATCGTCGTCGGGGGC.

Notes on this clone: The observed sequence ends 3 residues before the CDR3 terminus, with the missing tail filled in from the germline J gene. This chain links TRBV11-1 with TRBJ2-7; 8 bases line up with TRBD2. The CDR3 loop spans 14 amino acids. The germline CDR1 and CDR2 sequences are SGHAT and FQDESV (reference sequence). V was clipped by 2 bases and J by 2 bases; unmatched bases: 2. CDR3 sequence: CASSLYGGAYEQYF. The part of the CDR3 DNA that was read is TGTGCCAGCAGCTTATACGGGGGGGCCTACGAG.

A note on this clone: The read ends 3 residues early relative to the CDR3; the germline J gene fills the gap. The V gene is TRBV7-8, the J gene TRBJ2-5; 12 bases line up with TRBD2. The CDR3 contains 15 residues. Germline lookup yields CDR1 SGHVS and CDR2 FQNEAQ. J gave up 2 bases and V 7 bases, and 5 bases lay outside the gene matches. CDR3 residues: CASTETSGGQETQYF. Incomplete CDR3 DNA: TGTGCCAGCACCGAGACTAGCGGGGGTCAAGAGACC.

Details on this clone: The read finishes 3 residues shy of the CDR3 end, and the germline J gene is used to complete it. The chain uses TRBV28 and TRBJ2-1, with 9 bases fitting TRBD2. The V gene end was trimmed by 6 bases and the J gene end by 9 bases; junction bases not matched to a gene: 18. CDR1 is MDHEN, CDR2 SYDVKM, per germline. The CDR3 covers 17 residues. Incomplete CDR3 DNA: TGTGCCAGCAGCTATGTCCTTCCTAGCGGGAAAGCGGTTGAG. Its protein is CASSYVLPSGKAVE. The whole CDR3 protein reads CASSYVLPSGKAVEQFF.

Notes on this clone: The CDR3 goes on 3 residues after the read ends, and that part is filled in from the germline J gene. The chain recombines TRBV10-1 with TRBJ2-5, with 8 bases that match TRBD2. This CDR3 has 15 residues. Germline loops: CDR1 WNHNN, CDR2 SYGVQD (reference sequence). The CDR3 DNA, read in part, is TGCGCCAGCAGTGAGTCGTTTAGCGGGGCGAGAACC. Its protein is CASSESFSGART. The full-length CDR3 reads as CASSESFSGARTQYF.

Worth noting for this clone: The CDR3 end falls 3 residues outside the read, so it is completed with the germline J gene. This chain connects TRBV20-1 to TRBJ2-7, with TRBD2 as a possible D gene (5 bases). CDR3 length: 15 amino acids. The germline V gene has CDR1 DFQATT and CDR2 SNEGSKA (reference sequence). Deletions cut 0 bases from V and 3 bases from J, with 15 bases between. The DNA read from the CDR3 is TGCAGTGCTAGAGATAGGCAGCGGATCGACTACGAG. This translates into CSARDRQRIDYE. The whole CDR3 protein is CSARDRQRIDYEQYF.

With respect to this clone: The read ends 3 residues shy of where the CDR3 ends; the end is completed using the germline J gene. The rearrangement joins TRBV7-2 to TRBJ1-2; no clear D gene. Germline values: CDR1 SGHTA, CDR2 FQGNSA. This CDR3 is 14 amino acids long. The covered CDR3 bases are TGTGCCAGCAGCTTTGACATAATCTCTGTGGGC. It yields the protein CASSFDIISVG. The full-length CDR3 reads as CASSFDIISVGYTF.

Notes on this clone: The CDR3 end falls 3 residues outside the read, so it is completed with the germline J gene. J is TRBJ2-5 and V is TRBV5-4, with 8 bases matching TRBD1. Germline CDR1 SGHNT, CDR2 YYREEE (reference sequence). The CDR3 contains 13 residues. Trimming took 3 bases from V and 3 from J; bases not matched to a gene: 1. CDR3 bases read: TGTGCCAGCAGCTCGGACAGGGAAGAGACC. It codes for CASSSDREET. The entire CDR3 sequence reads CASSSDREETQYF.

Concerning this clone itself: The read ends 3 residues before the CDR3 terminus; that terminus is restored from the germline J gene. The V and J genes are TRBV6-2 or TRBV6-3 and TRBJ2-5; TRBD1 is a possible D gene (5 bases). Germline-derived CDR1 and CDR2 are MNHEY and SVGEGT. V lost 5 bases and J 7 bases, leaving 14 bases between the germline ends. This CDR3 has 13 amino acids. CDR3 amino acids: CASSQTERGTQYF. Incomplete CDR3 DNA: TGTGCCAGCAGTCAAACGGAAAGGGGGACC.

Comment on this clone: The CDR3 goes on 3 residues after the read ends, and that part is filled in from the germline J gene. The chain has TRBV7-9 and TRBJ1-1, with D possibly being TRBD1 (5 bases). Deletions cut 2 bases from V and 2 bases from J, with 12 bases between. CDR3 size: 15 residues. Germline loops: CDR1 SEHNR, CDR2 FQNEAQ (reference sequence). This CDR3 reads CASSLPAGFNTEAFF. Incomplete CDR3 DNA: TGTGCCAGCAGCTTACCGGCAGGGTTTAACACTGAA.

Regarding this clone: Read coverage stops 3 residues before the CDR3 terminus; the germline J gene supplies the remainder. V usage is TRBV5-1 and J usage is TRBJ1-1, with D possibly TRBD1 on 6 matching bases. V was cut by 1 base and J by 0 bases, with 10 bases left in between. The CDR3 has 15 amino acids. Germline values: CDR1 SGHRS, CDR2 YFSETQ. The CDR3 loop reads CASSLFRGLNTEAFF. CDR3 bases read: TGCGCCAGCAGCTTGTTCAGGGGCCTGAACACTGAA.

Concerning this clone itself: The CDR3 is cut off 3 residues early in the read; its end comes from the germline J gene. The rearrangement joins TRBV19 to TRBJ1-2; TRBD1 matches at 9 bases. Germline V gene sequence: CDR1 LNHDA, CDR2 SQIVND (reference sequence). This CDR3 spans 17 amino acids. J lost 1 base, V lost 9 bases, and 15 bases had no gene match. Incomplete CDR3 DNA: TGTGCCAGCTCGTCCTCCTTGACAGGGGGTATTAACTATGGC. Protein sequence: CASSSSLTGGINYG. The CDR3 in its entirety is CASSSSLTGGINYGYTF.

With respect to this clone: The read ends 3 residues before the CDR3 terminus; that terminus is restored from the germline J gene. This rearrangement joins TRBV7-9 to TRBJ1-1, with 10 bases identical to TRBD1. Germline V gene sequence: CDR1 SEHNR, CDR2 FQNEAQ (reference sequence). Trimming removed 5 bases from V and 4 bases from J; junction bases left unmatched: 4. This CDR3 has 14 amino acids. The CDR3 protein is CASSPTGGFTEAFF. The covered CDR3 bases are TGTGCCAGCAGCCCGACAGGGGGCTTCACTGAA.

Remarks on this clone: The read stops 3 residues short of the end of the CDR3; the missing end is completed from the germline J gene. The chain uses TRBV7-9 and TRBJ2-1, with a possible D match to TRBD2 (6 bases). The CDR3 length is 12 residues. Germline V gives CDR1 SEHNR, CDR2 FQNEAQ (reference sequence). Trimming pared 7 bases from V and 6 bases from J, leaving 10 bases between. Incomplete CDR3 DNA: TGTGCCAGCAAGGAACTAGCCAATGAG. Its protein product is CASKELANE. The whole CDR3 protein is CASKELANEQFF.

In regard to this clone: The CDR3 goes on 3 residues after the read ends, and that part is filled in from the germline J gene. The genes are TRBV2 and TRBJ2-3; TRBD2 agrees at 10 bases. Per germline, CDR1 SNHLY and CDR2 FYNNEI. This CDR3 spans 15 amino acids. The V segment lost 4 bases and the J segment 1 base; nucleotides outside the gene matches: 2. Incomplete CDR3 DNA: TGTGCCAGCAGTGCCGGGACTAGCGGCACAGATACG. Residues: CASSAGTSGTDT. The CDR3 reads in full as CASSAGTSGTDTQYF.

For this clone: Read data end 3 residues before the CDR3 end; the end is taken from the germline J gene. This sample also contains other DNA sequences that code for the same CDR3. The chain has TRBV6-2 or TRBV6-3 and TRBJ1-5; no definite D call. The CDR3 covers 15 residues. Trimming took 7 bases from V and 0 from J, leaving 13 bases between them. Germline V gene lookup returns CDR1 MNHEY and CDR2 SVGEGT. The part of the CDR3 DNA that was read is TGTGCCAGCAACCGGGGTGGGTATAGCAATCAGCCC. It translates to CASNRGGYSNQP. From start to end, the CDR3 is CASNRGGYSNQPQHF.

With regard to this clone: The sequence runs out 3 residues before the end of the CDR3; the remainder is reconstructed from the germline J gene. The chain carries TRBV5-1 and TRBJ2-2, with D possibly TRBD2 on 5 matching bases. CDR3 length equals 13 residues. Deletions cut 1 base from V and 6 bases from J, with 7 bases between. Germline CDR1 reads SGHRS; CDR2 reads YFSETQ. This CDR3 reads CASSLSGSGELFF. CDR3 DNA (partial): TGCGCCAGCAGCTTGTCGGGGTCCGGGGAG.

CDR3 DNA, as far as it was read: TGTGCCAGCAGTTTAAAGCCGGGTACTGAA. Translation gives CASSLKPGTE. The CDR3 in its entirety is CASSLKPGTEAFF. The chain recombines TRBV12-3 or TRBV12-4 with TRBJ1-1; D ambiguous. The read ends 3 residues before the CDR3 terminus; that terminus is restored from the germline J gene. V dropped 2 bases and J dropped 5 bases, with 9 bases sitting between them. The CDR3 loop spans 13 amino acids.

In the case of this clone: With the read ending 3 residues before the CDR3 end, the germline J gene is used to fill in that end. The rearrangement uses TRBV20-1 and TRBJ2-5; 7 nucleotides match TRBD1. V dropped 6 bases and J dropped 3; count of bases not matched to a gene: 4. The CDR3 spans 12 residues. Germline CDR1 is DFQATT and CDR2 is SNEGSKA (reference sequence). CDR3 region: CSAPRGKETQYF. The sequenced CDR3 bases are TGCAGTGCCCCCAGGGGGAAAGAGACC.

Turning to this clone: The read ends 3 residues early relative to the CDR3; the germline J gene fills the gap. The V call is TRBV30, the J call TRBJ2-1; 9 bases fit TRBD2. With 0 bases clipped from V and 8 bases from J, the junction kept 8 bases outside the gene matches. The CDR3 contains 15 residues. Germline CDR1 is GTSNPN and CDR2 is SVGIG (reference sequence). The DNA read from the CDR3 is TGTGCCTGGAGTGTACTTGGCGGGGGGGAGGATGAG. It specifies CAWSVLGGGEDE. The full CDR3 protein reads CAWSVLGGGEDEQFF.

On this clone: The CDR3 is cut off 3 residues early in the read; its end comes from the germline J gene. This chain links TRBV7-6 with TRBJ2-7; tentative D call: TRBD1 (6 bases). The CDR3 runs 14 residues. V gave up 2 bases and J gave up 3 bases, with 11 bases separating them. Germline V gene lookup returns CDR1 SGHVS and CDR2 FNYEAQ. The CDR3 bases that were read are TGTGCCAGCAGCTTACGGGACAATGTCTACGAG. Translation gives CASSLRDNVYE. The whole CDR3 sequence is CASSLRDNVYEQYF.

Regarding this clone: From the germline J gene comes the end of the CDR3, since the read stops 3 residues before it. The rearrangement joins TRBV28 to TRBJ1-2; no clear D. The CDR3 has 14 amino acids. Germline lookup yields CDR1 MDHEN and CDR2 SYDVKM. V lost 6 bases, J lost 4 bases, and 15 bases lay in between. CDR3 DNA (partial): TGTGCCAGCAGCCCCGGCGGTTCGAGCTATGGC. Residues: CASSPGGSSYG. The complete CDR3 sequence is CASSPGGSSYGYTF.

CDR3 DNA (partial): TGTGCCAGTAGTATACCGGACAGGGCTCCTGGC. Translating it yields CASSIPDRAPG. The CDR3, in full, reads CASSIPDRAPGYTF. The genes are TRBV19 and TRBJ1-2; 8 nucleotides line up with TRBD1. Sequencing ends 3 residues short of the CDR3 end; the germline J gene provides the rest. CDR3 size: 14 residues. Germline CDR1 reads LNHDA; CDR2 reads SQIVND (reference sequence). V lost 2 bases and J lost 7; bases outside the gene matches: 6. The entire variable domain, with the rest obtained from reference TRBV19 and TRBJ1-2, is as follows: DGGITQSPKYLFRKEGQNVTLSCEQNLNHDAMYWYRQDPGQGLRLIYYSQIVNDFQKGDIAEGYSVSREKKESFPLTVTSAQKNPTAFYLCASSIPDRAPGYTFGSGTRLTVV.

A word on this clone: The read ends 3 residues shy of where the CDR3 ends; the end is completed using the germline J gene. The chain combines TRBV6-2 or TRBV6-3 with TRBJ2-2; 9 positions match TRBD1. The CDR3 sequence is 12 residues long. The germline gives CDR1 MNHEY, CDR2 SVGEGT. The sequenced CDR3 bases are TGTGCCAGCAGTTCGACAGGGGGAGAG. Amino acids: CASSSTGGE. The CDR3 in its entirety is CASSSTGGELFF.